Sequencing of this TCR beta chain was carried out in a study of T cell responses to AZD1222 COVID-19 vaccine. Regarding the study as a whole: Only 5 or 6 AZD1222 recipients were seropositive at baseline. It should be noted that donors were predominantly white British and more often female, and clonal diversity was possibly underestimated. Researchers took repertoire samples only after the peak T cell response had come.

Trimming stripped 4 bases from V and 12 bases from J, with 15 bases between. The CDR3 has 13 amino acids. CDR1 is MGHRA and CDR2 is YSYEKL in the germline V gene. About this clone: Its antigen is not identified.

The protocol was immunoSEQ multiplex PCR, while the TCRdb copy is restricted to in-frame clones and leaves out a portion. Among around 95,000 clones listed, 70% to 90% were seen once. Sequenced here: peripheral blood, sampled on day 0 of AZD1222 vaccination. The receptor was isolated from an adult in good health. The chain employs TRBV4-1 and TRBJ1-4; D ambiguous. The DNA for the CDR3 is TGCGCCAGCAGCCTTTCAATCGAGGGAGAACTGTTTTTT. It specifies CASSLSIEGELFF.